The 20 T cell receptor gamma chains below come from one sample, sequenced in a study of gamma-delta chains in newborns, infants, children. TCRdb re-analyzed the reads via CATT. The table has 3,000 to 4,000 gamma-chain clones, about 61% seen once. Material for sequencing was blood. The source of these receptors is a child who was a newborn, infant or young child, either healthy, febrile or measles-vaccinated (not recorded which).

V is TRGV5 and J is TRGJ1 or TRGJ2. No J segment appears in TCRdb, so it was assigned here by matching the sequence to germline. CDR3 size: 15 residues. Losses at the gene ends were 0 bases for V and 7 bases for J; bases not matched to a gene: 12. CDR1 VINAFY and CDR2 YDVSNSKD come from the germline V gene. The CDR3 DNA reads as TGTGCCACCTGGGACAGGCCCCCCATCCCATATAAGAAACTCTTT. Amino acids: CATWDRPPIPYKKLF.

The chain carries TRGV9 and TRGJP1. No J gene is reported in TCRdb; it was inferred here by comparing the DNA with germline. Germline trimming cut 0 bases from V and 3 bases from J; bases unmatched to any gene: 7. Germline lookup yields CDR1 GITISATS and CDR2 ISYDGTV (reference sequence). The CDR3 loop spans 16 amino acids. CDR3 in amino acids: CALWEVLGPTGWFKIF. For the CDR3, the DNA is TGTGCCTTGTGGGAGGTGCTGGGTCCCACTGGTTGGTTCAAGATATTT.

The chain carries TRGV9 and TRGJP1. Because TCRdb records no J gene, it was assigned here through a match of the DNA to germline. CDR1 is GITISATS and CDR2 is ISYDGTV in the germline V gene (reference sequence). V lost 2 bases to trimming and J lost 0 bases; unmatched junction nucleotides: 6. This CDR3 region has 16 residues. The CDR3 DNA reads TGTGCCTTGTGGGAGGCCACCTATACCACTGGTTGGTTCAAGATATTT. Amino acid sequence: CALWEATYTTGWFKIF.

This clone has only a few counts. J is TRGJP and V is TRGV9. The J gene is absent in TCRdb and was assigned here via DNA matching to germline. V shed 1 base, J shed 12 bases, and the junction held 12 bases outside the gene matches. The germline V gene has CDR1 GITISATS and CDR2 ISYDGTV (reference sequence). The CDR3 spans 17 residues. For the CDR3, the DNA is TGTGCCTTGTGGGAGGTCTTTGAATATCGGGGCAAAAAAATCAAGGTATTT. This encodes CALWEVFEYRGKKIKVF.

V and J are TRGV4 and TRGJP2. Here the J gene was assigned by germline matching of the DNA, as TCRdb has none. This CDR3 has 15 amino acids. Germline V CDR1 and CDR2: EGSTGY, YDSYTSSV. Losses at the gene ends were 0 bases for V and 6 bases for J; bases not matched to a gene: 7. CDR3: CATWDGGGGDWIKTF. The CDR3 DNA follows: TGTGCCACCTGGGATGGGGGAGGAGGTGATTGGATCAAGACGTTT.

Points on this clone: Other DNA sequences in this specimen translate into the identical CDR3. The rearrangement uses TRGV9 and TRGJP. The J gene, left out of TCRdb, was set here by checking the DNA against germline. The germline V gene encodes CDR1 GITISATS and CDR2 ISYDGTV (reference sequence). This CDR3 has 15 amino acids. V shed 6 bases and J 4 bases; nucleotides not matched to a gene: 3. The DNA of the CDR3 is TGTGCCTTGTGGAGCCAAGAGTTGGGCAAAAAAATCAAGGTATTT. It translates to CALWSQELGKKIKVF.

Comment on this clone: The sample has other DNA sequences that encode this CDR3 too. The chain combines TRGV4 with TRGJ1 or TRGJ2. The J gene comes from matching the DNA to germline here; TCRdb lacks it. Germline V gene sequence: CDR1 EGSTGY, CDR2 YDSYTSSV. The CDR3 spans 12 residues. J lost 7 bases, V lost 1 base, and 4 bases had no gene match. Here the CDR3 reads CATWDGLYKKLF. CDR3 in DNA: TGTGCCACCTGGGATGGCCTCTATAAGAAACTCTTT.

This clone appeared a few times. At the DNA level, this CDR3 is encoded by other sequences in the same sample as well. The CDR3 nucleotides are TGTGCCTTGTGGGAGGCGACTCAAGAGTTGGGCAAAAAAATCAAGGTATTT. Translating gives CALWEATQELGKKIKVF. The chain recombines TRGV9 with TRGJP. Since TCRdb gives no J gene, matching the DNA to germline was used here to assign it. V lost 2 bases to trimming and J lost 4 bases; unmatched junction nucleotides: 5. The CDR3 contains 17 residues. CDR1 GITISATS and CDR2 ISYDGTV come from the germline V gene (reference sequence).

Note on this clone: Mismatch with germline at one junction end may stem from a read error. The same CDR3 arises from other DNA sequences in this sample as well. This CDR3 reads CATWEGGDWIKTF. Here the CDR3 DNA reads TGCGCCACCTGGGAGGGGGGTGATTGGATCAAGACGTTT. The chain recombines TRGV8 with TRGJP2. No J segment appears in TCRdb, so it was assigned here by matching the sequence to germline. The CDR3 covers 13 residues. Germline CDR1 VENAVY, CDR2 YDSYNSRV.

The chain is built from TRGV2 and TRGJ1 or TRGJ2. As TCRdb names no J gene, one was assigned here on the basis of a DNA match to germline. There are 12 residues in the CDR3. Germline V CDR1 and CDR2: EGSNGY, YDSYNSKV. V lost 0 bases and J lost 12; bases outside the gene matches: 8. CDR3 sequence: CATWDGREGKLF. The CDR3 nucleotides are TGTGCCACCTGGGACGGGCGGGAGGGGAAACTCTTT.

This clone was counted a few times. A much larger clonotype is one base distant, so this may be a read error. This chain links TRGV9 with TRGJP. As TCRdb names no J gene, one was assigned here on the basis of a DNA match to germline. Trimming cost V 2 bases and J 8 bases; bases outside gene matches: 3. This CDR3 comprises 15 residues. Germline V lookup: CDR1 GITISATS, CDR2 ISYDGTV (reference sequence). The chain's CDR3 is CALWEGQLGKKIKVF. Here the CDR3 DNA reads TGTGCCTTGTGGGAGGGGCAGTTGGGCAAAAAAATCAAGGTATTT.

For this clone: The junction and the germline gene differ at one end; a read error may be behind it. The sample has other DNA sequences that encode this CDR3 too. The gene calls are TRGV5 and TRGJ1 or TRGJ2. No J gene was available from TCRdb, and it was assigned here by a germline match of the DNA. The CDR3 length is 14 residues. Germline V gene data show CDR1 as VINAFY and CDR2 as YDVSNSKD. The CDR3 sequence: CATWDRGRRYKKLF. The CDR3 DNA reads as TGTGCTACCTGGGACAGGGGGAGGCGTTATAAGAAACTCTTT.

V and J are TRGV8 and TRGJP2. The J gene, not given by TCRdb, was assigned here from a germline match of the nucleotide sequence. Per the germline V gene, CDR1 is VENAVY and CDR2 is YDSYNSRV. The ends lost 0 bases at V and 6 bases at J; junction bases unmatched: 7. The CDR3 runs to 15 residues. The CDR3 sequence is CATWDRPGGDWIKTF. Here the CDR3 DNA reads TGTGCCACCTGGGATAGGCCAGGGGGTGATTGGATCAAGACGTTT.

The CDR3 coding sequence is TGTGCCTTGTGGGAGGCGCAGCGGGAGTTGGGCAAAAAAATCAAGGTATTT. Encoded protein: CALWEAQRELGKKIKVF. This sequence joins TRGV9 and TRGJP. The J gene, missing from TCRdb, was assigned here through DNA to germline matching. V was clipped by 2 bases and J by 7 bases; unmatched bases: 8. Germline lookup yields CDR1 GITISATS and CDR2 ISYDGTV (reference sequence). The CDR3 is made up of 17 amino acids.

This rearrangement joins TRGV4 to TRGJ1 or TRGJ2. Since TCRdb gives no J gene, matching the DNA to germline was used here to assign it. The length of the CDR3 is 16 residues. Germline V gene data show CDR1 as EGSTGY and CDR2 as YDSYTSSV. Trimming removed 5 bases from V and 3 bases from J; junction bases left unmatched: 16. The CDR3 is CATWASPLRVYYKKLF. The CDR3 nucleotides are TGTGCCACCTGGGCGTCCCCCCTGAGGGTTTATTATAAGAAACTCTTT.

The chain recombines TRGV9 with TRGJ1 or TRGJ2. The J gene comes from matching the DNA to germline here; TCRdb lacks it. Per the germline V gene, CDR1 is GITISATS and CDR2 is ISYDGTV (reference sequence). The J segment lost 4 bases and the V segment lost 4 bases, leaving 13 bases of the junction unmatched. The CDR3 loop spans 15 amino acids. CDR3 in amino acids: CALWDELSVYYKKLF. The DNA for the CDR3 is TGTGCCTTGTGGGATGAATTGTCCGTGTATTATAAGAAACTCTTT.

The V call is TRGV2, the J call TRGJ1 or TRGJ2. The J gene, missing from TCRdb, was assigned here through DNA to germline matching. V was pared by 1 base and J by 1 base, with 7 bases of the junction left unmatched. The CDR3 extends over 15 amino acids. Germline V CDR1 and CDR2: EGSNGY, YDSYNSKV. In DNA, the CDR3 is TGTGCCACCTGGGACGGAAATAGAAATTATTATAAGAAACTCTTT. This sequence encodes CATWDGNRNYYKKLF.

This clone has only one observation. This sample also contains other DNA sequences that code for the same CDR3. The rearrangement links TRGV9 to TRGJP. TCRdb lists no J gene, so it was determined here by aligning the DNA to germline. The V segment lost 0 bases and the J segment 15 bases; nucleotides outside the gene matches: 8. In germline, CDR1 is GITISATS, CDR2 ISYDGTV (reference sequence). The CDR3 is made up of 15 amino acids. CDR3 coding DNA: TGTGCCTTGTGGGAGGTGCACGTCTCCAAAAAAATCAAGGTATTT. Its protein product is CALWEVHVSKKIKVF.

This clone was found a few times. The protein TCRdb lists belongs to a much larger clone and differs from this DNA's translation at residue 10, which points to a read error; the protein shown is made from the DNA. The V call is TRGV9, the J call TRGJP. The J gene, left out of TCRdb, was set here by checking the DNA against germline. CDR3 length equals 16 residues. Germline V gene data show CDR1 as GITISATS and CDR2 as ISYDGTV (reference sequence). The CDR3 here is CALWEVQELDKKIKVF. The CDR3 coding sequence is TGTGCCTTGTGGGAGGTGCAGGAGTTGGACAAAAAAATCAAGGTATTT.

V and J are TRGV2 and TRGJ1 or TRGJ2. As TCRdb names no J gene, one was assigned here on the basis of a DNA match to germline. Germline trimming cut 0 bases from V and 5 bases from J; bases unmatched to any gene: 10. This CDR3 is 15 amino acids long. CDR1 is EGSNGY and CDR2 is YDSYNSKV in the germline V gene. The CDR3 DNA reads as TGTGCCACCTGGGACGGGCTTCTCAAGGATTATAAGAAACTCTTT. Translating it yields CATWDGLLKDYKKLF.